These 21 T cell receptor beta chains were sequenced from one sample in a study of blood T cell repertoires in COVID-19. Repertoires were generated with immunoSEQ multiplex PCR, while TCRdb's copy carries only in-frame clones and drops some. This sample has approximately 210,000 clones, with around 95% found just once. Sequenced: peripheral blood. Receptor source: a man aged 25 to 45 with COVID-19, enrolled during active disease.

This chain connects TRBV19 to TRBJ2-2; 7 positions match TRBD1. Germline trimming cut 5 bases from V and 6 bases from J; bases unmatched to any gene: 6. Germline V gives CDR1 LNHDA, CDR2 SQIVND (reference sequence). The CDR3 totals 14 residues. CDR3 residues: CASSVRQGPGELFF. Written as DNA, the CDR3 is TGTGCCAGTAGTGTCCGACAGGGCCCCGGGGAGCTGTTTTTT. The variable domain in full, with the rest retrieved from reference TRBV19 and TRBJ2-2, is DGGITQSPKYLFRKEGQNVTLSCEQNLNHDAMYWYRQDPGQGLRLIYYSQIVNDFQKGDIAEGYSVSREKKESFPLTVTSAQKNPTAFYLCASSVRQGPGELFFGEGSRLTVL.

V and J are TRBV11-2 and TRBJ1-1; D is ambiguous. The CDR3 consists of 19 residues. Looked up from germline, CDR1 is SGHAT and CDR2 is FQNNGV. V lost 3 bases, J lost 1 base, and 24 bases lay in between. The CDR3 here is CASSFRSAFLGRENTEAFF. CDR3 sequence (DNA): TGTGCCAGCAGCTTTAGATCGGCGTTCCTAGGGCGGGAGAACACTGAAGCTTTCTTT.

The chain uses TRBV2 and TRBJ2-2; 7 nucleotides agree with TRBD1. The CDR3 contains 16 residues. Unmatched junction bases numbered 3, after V lost 2 bases and J lost 0 bases. The germline V gene has CDR1 SNHLY and CDR2 FYNNEI. The CDR3 bases are TGTGCCAGCAGTGAACACGGGACAGCGAACACCGGGGAGCTGTTTTTT. It yields the protein CASSEHGTANTGELFF. The full variable domain, its missing parts supplied by reference TRBV2 and TRBJ2-2, is EPEVTQTPSHQVTQMGQEVILRCVPISNHLYFYWYRQILGQKVEFLVSFYNNEISEKSEIFDDQFSVERPDGSNFTLKIRSTKLEDSAMYFCASSEHGTANTGELFFGEGSRLTVL.

The V and J genes are TRBV5-6 and TRBJ1-3; a possible D gene is TRBD1 (5 bases). With 0 bases removed from V and 4 bases from J, the gap between germline ends came to 8 bases. Germline V gene sequence: CDR1 SGHDT, CDR2 YYEEEE. This CDR3 has 14 amino acids. CDR3 sequence (DNA): TGTGCCAGCAGCTTGGAAGGGGTCGGAAACACCATATATTTT. It translates to CASSLEGVGNTIYF.

The chain is built from TRBV7-3 and TRBJ2-7, with 7 bases matching TRBD1. Trimming took 5 bases from V and 6 from J; bases not matched to a gene: 16. The CDR3 covers 16 residues. Germline values: CDR1 SGHTA, CDR2 FQGTGA. The CDR3 coding sequence is TGTGCCAGCAGCCCGACACGTCAAAAGGGGACAGTCGAGCAGTACTTC. Protein product: CASSPTRQKGTVEQYF.

The rearrangement joins TRBV4-1 to TRBJ2-2, with 9 positions matching TRBD2. This CDR3 has 17 amino acids. With V trimmed by 3 bases and J by 4 bases, 9 bases remained unmatched. Germline lookup yields CDR1 MGHRA and CDR2 YSYEKL. The CDR3 coding sequence is TGCGCCAGCAGCCATAAACCTAGCGGGGTGATCACCGGGGAGCTGTTTTTT. It yields the protein CASSHKPSGVITGELFF.

This chain uses TRBV6-5 with TRBJ1-2; perhaps TRBD1 as D (5 bases). Germline loops: CDR1 MNHEY, CDR2 SVGAGI. V lost 6 bases and J 4 bases, leaving 12 bases between the germline ends. The CDR3 has 13 amino acids. DNA of the CDR3: TGTGCCAGCAGAAACGGGGGGAGCTATGGCTACACCTTC. Protein product: CASRNGGSYGYTF.

This clone was seen a single time. CDR3 in amino acids: CASPGTGLSTEAFF. In DNA, the CDR3 is TGCGCCAGCCCGGGGACAGGACTCAGTACTGAAGCTTTCTTT. The V and J genes are TRBV10-1 and TRBJ1-1; 8 bases align to TRBD1. The CDR3 totals 14 residues. Looked up from germline, CDR1 is WNHNN and CDR2 is SYGVQD (reference sequence). V dropped 8 bases and J dropped 5; count of bases not matched to a gene: 10.

J is TRBJ2-5 and V is TRBV2, with 14 positions matching TRBD2. CDR3 length: 16 amino acids. The germline V gene has CDR1 SNHLY and CDR2 FYNNEI. V dropped 10 bases and J dropped 5; count of bases not matched to a gene: 12. The CDR3 spells CATCLGTSGGRETQYF. The CDR3 DNA reads as TGTGCCACCTGCCTAGGGACTAGCGGGGGTCGGGAGACCCAGTACTTC.

The chain combines TRBV30 with TRBJ1-1, with TRBD1 matching 7 bases. This CDR3 comprises 14 residues. Germline V gene data show CDR1 as GTSNPN and CDR2 as SVGIG (reference sequence). Unmatched junction bases numbered 9, after V lost 4 bases and J lost 4 bases. CDR3: CAWTRKGASTEAFF. The CDR3 DNA reads TGTGCCTGGACTAGGAAGGGGGCGTCCACTGAAGCTTTCTTT.

The chain uses TRBV7-9 and TRBJ1-1; 8 bases are a match to TRBD1. The ends lost 1 base at V and 0 bases at J; junction bases unmatched: 1. The CDR3 runs 15 residues. CDR1 and CDR2 from the germline V gene are SEHNR and FQNEAQ (reference sequence). The CDR3 region has the DNA TGTGCCAGCAGCTTAGGGGACAGGTTGAACACTGAAGCTTTCTTT. It encodes CASSLGDRLNTEAFF.

This CDR3 reads CASRGPRNTGELFF. The DNA of the CDR3 is TGTGCCAGCAGGGGGCCCAGAAACACCGGGGAGCTGTTTTTT. This chain joins TRBV2 and TRBJ2-2; D possibly corresponds to TRBD1 (5 bases). This CDR3 comprises 14 residues. The V gene lost 6 bases and the J gene lost 2 bases, with 10 bases spanning the gap. Looked up from germline, CDR1 is SNHLY and CDR2 is FYNNEI.

The CDR3 is CASSPRTSNTEAFF. The DNA of the CDR3 is TGTGCCAGCAGCCCCCGTACATCTAACACTGAAGCTTTCTTT. The chain carries TRBV13 and TRBJ1-1, with D hard to call. This CDR3 contains 14 residues. Trimming cost V 5 bases and J 2 bases, with 12 bases left between them. Germline loops: CDR1 PRHDT, CDR2 FYEKMQ (reference sequence).

The gene calls are TRBV28 and TRBJ2-5, with 9 bases matching TRBD1. The germline CDR1 and CDR2 sequences are MDHEN and SYDVKM. The CDR3 is made up of 18 amino acids. V lost 2 bases to trimming and J lost 3 bases; unmatched junction nucleotides: 13. The CDR3 DNA sequence: TGTGCCAGCAGTTTAATTCGTTCGAGACAGGGGGATGAAGAGACCCAGTACTTC. As protein: CASSLIRSRQGDEETQYF.

V and J are TRBV6-6 and TRBJ2-7; D might be TRBD2 (6 bases). The germline CDR1 and CDR2 sequences are MNHNY and SVGAGI (reference sequence). Trimming removed 5 bases at V and 0 bases at J, with 20 bases between. The CDR3 is 17 amino acids. The CDR3: CASSLEGWRDSSYEQYF. DNA for the CDR3: TGTGCCAGCAGTCTCGAAGGGTGGAGGGATAGCTCCTACGAGCAGTACTTC.

This clone was seen only once. V usage is TRBV10-3 and J usage is TRBJ2-2; 11 bases are a match to TRBD1. With V trimmed by 8 bases and J by 4 bases, 6 bases remained unmatched. This CDR3 region has 15 residues. Germline V lookup: CDR1 ENHRY, CDR2 SYGVKD. CDR3 sequence (DNA): TGTGCCATCGACGAGGGACAGGGGGGCACCGGGGAGCTGTTTTTT. Its translation is CAIDEGQGGTGELFF.

This chain connects TRBV13 to TRBJ1-6; TRBD1 agrees at 7 bases. The germline V gene encodes CDR1 PRHDT and CDR2 FYEKMQ (reference sequence). Losses at the gene ends were 5 bases for V and 5 bases for J; bases not matched to a gene: 9. The CDR3 extends over 16 amino acids. For the CDR3, the DNA is TGTGCCAGCAGCACCAAACAGGGGCGGGATAATTCACCCCTCCACTTT. Protein product: CASSTKQGRDNSPLHF.

This chain uses TRBV9 with TRBJ1-1; no firm D call. The CDR3 spans 13 residues. Per germline, CDR1 SGDLS and CDR2 YYNGEE. The V end was cut by 0 bases, the J end by 5 bases, with 8 bases between. This CDR3 is CASSVALETEAFF. The CDR3 DNA is TGTGCCAGCAGCGTAGCCTTGGAGACTGAAGCTTTCTTT.

The rearrangement joins TRBV3-1 (or the pseudogene TRBV3-2) to TRBJ2-2; D unclear. Trimming removed 1 base from V and 4 bases from J, with 13 bases in between. In germline, CDR1 is LGHDT, CDR2 YNNKEL (reference sequence). The length of the CDR3 is 16 residues. Here the CDR3 DNA reads TGTGCCAGCAGCCAAGGAGAGGCCAGAGCCACCGGGGAGCTGTTTTTT. Translated, it gives CASSQGEARATGELFF.

The genes are TRBV5-1 and TRBJ2-5, with D possibly being TRBD1 (6 bases). The ends were cut back, 0 bases at V and 1 base at J, with 10 bases in the middle. CDR1 and CDR2 (germline): SGHRS, YFSETQ. The CDR3 is 15 amino acids. For the CDR3, the DNA is TGCGCCAGCAGCTTGGCTACAGGGCTCCAAGAGACCCAGTACTTC. This codes for CASSLATGLQETQYF.

The chain uses TRBV24-1 and TRBJ2-2; unclear D gene. V gave up 7 bases and J gave up 3 bases, with 8 bases separating them. The CDR3 has 13 residues. Germline V lookup: CDR1 KGHDR, CDR2 SFDVKD. The CDR3 DNA is TGTGCCACCAGGCACGACTACACCGGGGAGCTGTTTTTT. Translating it yields CATRHDYTGELFF.